This TCR beta chain came from a study of shared clonotypes between healthy human individuals (TCRdb year 2020). With respect to the entire study: A couple of women and a few men aged 18 to 49 years were included in the cohort. For each donor, three plates each were used for CD4 naive and CD4 memory, two plates were used for CD8 naive, and one plate was used for CD8 memory. To estimate repertoire size and how much clonotype sharing occurs between individuals, the study deeply sequenced the blood TCR repertoires of several healthy adults. To increase sequencing depth and limit assay-specific biases, TCR repertoire library preparation and sequencing were carried out by different laboratories using diverse techniques. Per donor, leukapheresis produced somewhere between about 0.8 and 9 billion PBMCs.

Per the germline V gene, SGHDT is the CDR1 and YYEEEE is the CDR2. Trimming costs V 2 bases and J 3 bases, and their ends lie 5 bases apart. The CDR3 runs 12 residues from the cysteine to the phenylalanine. CDR3 DNA only is kept here, 36 bases in frame from base 1. Worth noting for this clone: Its target antigen remains unknown. The sample holds no much larger clone one base away, and base qualities are not on file. Distinct nucleotide sequences in the sample also encode this CDR3.

TCR CDR3 regions were amplified from genomic DNA by multiplex PCR using the deep immunoSEQ assay. For each cell subset, the extracted genomic DNA was distributed evenly across all wells of several immunoSEQ 96-well plates, and each plate served as one replicate. For sorted subsets, 200 ng of genomic DNA, equivalent to 30,000 or so T cell genomes, went into each replicate PCR. Purified libraries were measured with a Qubit 3.0 fluorometer, size-checked on a Bioanalyzer 2100, and measured again with the KAPA Library Quantification kit. A separate single-read 150-cycle Illumina NextSeq 550 flow cell was used to sequence each immunoSEQ 96-well plate. Turning to the authors' computational methods: The immunoSEQ output contained only junctional sequences without quality scores, so filtering could not match that applied to full-length reads. Sequences were annotated with PyIR, a Python wrapper for IgBLAST v1.9, using IMGT germline references to assign V/J genes and CDR3. Any read was removed if the V/J assignment was weak (E-value above 1e-6), the CDR3 was missing, or the read contained stop codons, out-of-frame junctions, or ambiguous translated residues. V3J clonotypes were defined as sequences sharing the same inferred V gene, J gene, and CDR3 amino acid sequence. Percentage overlap between repertoires was computed as shared unique clonotypes divided by the size of the smaller repertoire. Repertoire richness was assessed with RTK rarefaction, the Chao1 estimator, and Recon v2.1 estimates of unobserved clonotypes. For all TCRbeta clonotypes obtained by the gDNA method from a handful of donors, generation probabilities were computed with OLGA. The table comes from immuneACCESS by way of TCRdb, which keeps in-frame sequences with V and J called. Part of the clones is missing from these tables; in studies checked, under half for an unresolved V gene and the rest for unknown reasons. The V and J calls and clone size come from that table; D and trimming were worked out from the DNA. The sample profile shows approximately 1,000,000 clones; around three quarters of them were found once. The ten largest clonotypes hold 0.7% to 0.95% of the sample.

General conclusions and limits of the study: Sharing across a few donors was observed for approximately 4.6% of naive CD4, less than 4% of naive CD8, about 2.3% of memory CD4, and approximately 0.41% of memory CD8 clonotypes. Only blood was sampled, and tissue TCR repertoires likely differ from those in blood. Higher generation probabilities were observed for clonotypes shared by all four sorted-subset donors than for non-shared clonotypes. Naive subsets generally had larger estimated clonotype richness than memory subsets did. Based on pairwise subsampling, the degree of clonotype sharing among donors was expected to be affected by sequencing depth. Even with the large sequencing depth, rarefaction of the sorted-subset datasets indicated that sequencing was incomplete. The genetic and exposure-history diversity represented was limited by the small number of donors.

Donors were healthy HIV-negative adults with no recently reported acute infections or vaccinations. All donors were Caucasian adults living in Nashville, Tennessee, USA. CD4+ T cells were enriched by magnetic negative selection, after which naive cells were positively selected on CD45RA and the negative fraction was taken as the memory subset. After blood collection by leukapheresis, PBMCs were isolated using Ficoll-Histopaque density gradient centrifugation and then cryopreserved in the vapor phase of liquid nitrogen. Purity and quantity of every magnetically sorted T cell population were checked by analytical flow cytometry. Genomic DNA was isolated from every sorted fraction and measured by UV absorbance on a Nanodrop 2000c.

Input material: memory CD4+ T cells from PBMCs. The label giving this sample's cell subset or site can be read as: CD45RA-negative fraction. Rearrangement joined TRBV5-6 to TRBJ1-2, with the D segment identity uncertain. The origin of this receptor is a man aged 18 to 30 in good health. Some clones in this sample may be carry-over from other donors' samples. CDR3 reads: CASSFSYYGYTF. The base sequence is TGTGCCAGCAGCTTCTCGTACTATGGCTACACCTTC. The variable domain in full, with residues beyond the CDR3 obtained from the reference TRBV5-6 and TRBJ1-2 genes, is DAGVTQSPTHLIKTRGQQVTLRCSPKSGHDTVSWYQQALGQGPQFIFQYYEEEERQRGNFPDRFSGHQFPNYSSELNVNALLLGDSALYLCASSFSYYGYTFGSGTRLTVV.